This is a list of T cell receptor beta chains from one sample in a study of blood T cells in healthy people across ages. TCRdb passed the 5' RACE reads through MiXCR, listing each CDR3 protein once. This sample has roughly 680,000 distinct CDR3 sequences, with 21% found just once. Sequencing input: blood. These receptors came from a man between 65 and 80 years old in good health. CDR3s include the opening cysteine and the closing phenylalanine or tryptophan. A D gene is named only where the DNA matches it firmly. Part of the rows lack a size; the others show once, few, many or a class for expanded clones.

j_gene,v_gene,abundance,d_gene,CDR3nt,CDR3aa
TRBJ1-1,TRBV27,-,-,TGTGCCAGCAGTTTCTTCGCCCTGACAGGCGGCACTGAAGCTTTCTTT,CASSFFALTGGTEAFF
TRBJ2-3,TRBV5-1,-,TRBD2,TGCGCCAGCAGCTGGGGACTAGCGGCCGAAGATACGCAGTATTTT,CASSWGLAAEDTQYF
TRBJ2-7,TRBV12-3/TRBV12-4,few,-,TGTGCCAGCAGTTGGGACTACGAGCAGTACTTC,CASSWDYEQYF
TRBJ2-2,TRBV29-1,few,-,TGCAGCGCCTCGAACACCGGGGAGCTGTTTTTT,CSASNTGELFF
TRBJ2-7,TRBV27,few,TRBD1,TGTGCCAGCAGTTCCATTACTAGGACAGGGTTGACGTACGAGCAGTACTTC,CASSSITRTGLTYEQYF
TRBJ1-1,TRBV3-1,few,TRBD1,TGTGCCAGCAGCCAGGGACCACAGGGGGTTAACACTGAAGCTTTCTTT,CASSQGPQGVNTEAFF
TRBJ2-5,TRBV5-1,-,TRBD1,TGCGCCAGCAGGATACAGGGGACGGGAGAGACCCAGTACTTC,CASRIQGTGETQYF
TRBJ1-3,TRBV20-1,-,-,TGCAGCACCACCGCTAGCTCTGGAAACACCATATATTTT,CSTTASSGNTIYF
TRBJ2-7,TRBV20-1,few,TRBD2,TGCAGTGCTAGGATACAAGGGACTAGCGTATCCTACGAGCAGTACTTC,CSARIQGTSVSYEQYF
TRBJ1-4,TRBV7-9,many,-,TGTGCCAGCAGCGAAACGGCCGGAGAATTTGAAAAACTGTTTTTT,CASSETAGEFEKLFF
TRBJ1-4,TRBV20-1,-,-,TGCAGTGCTAGTAGGGGAATTGGTGAAAAACTGTTTTTT,CSASRGIGEKLFF
TRBJ2-1,TRBV20-1,-,TRBD2,TGCAGTGCTCTGGGACTAGCGGGAGGAACCTACAATGAGCAGTTCTTC,CSALGLAGGTYNEQFF
TRBJ1-1,TRBV27,-,-,TGTGCCAGCAGGGTAACGGGTTGGAACACTGAAGCTTTCTTT,CASRVTGWNTEAFF
TRBJ2-7,TRBV12-3/TRBV12-4,-,-,TGTGCCAGCAGTTCTCTCGGGGGCTCCTACGAGCAGTACTTC,CASSSLGGSYEQYF
TRBJ2-7,TRBV6-2/TRBV6-3,few,TRBD1,TGTGCCAGCACCGCTAACGCCCGGACAGGTTCGTACGAGCAGTACTTC,CASTANARTGSYEQYF
TRBJ1-5,TRBV18,few,TRBD1,TGTGCCAGCTCACAGGGACAGCCCTCCAATCAGCCCCAGCATTTT,CASSQGQPSNQPQHF
TRBJ2-7,TRBV27,few,-,TGTGCCAGCAGTTTGAAGATGACCTACGAGCAGTACTTC,CASSLKMTYEQYF
TRBJ1-1,TRBV6-1,-,-,TGTGCCAGCAGTGAGGGTGGGCCCACTGAAGCTTTCTTT,CASSEGGPTEAFF
TRBJ2-7,TRBV20-1,-,-,TGCAGTGCTAGAGTGGGGTCCGAGCAGTACTTC,CSARVGSEQYF
TRBJ1-4,TRBV3-1,-,-,TGTGCCAGCAGCCAAGGCACAGACATTAATGAAAAACTGTTTTTT,CASSQGTDINEKLFF
TRBJ2-5,TRBV20-1,few,TRBD2,TGCAGTGCTGGGAGACTAGCGGGGACACAAGAGACCCAGTACTTC,CSAGRLAGTQETQYF
TRBJ1-4,TRBV20-1,-,-,TGCAGTGCGCCCGCAAACGGGATAGCAAGTGAAAAACTGTTTTTT,CSAPANGIASEKLFF
TRBJ2-2,TRBV2,-,TRBD2,TGTGCCAGCAAAGAGGAGAGCGGGAGCCCCGGGGAGCTGTTTTTT,CASKEESGSPGELFF
TRBJ1-4,TRBV11-2,-,-,TGTGCCAGCAGCTTAGGGACGGACGGGGTCGTTTTT,CASSLGTDGVVF
TRBJ2-7,TRBV7-9,-,-,TGTGCCAGCAGCGAACGGAATCTATACGAGCAGTACTTC,CASSERNLYEQYF
TRBJ2-5,TRBV7-2,-,TRBD1,TGTGCCAGCGGCGGGACAGGGATTGAGGAGACCCAGTACTTC,CASGGTGIEETQYF
TRBJ2-1,TRBV29-1,few,TRBD2,TGCAGCGCTCTAACGGGACTAGCTGTCAATGAGCAGTTCTTC,CSALTGLAVNEQFF
TRBJ1-3,TRBV12-3/TRBV12-4,-,-,TGTGCCTCAAGCACCCGCTCTGGAAACACCATATATTTT,CASSTRSGNTIYF
TRBJ1-5,TRBV5-6,many,-,TGTGCCAGCAGCTTGGGCCCTAGCAATCAGCCCCAGCATTTT,CASSLGPSNQPQHF
TRBJ2-1,TRBV2,-,TRBD1,TGTGCCAGCAGCTCGGACAGGGGGCTTAATGAGCAGTTCTTC,CASSSDRGLNEQFF
TRBJ2-1,TRBV3-1,-,TRBD2,TGTGCCAGCAGGAAGGGGACTAGCTACTTGGATGAGCAGTTCTTC,CASRKGTSYLDEQFF